The 7 T cell receptor beta chains given below trace back to one sample, sequenced in a study of shared clonotypes between healthy human individuals. Sequenced by immunoSEQ multiplex PCR; TCRdb stores in-frame clones only, minus some. Among 150,000 to 200,000 clones listed, 65% to 70% were seen once. Sequenced material: memory CD4+ T cells sorted from blood. As to subset: CD45RA-negative fraction. The receptors shown here come from a man under 40 in good health.

This sequence joins TRBV9 and TRBJ1-2; TRBD1 aligns across 11 bases. This CDR3 comprises 17 residues. The J segment lost 0 bases and the V segment lost 0 bases, leaving 4 bases of the junction unmatched. Germline V gene data show CDR1 as SGDLS and CDR2 as YYNGEE. The CDR3, as DNA: TGTGCCAGCAGCGTAGGGGCGGGACAGGGGGCTAACTATGGCTACACCTTC. It specifies CASSVGAGQGANYGYTF.

The CDR3 reads CASSLDRLTDTQYF. Written as DNA, the CDR3 is TGTGCCAGCAGCTTAGATCGCCTCACAGATACGCAGTATTTT. The chain is built from TRBV7-2 and TRBJ2-3; D gene unclear. V was pared by 1 base and J by 2 bases, with 7 bases between. Germline CDR1 is SGHTA and CDR2 is FQGNSA. The CDR3 sequence is 14 residues long.

The chain has TRBV2 and TRBJ2-7; tentatively, D is TRBD1 or TRBD2 (5 bases each). Germline V gives CDR1 SNHLY, CDR2 FYNNEI. V was cut by 6 bases and J by 12 bases, with 15 bases left in between. The CDR3 has 11 amino acids. The CDR3 loop is CASRGDARPYF. CDR3 in DNA: TGTGCCAGCAGAGGGGACGCCCGACCGTACTTC.

Many counts were recorded for this clone. This sequence joins TRBV28 and TRBJ1-5, with TRBD1 as a possible D gene (5 bases). The CDR3 consists of 16 residues. Per germline, CDR1 MDHEN and CDR2 SYDVKM. Trimming removed 0 bases at V and 7 bases at J, with 16 bases between. CDR3 in amino acids: CASSLWSGTAGQPQHF. The CDR3 bases are TGTGCCAGCAGTTTATGGTCCGGGACCGCCGGCCAGCCCCAGCATTTT.

The table lists this clone with a few counts. V usage is TRBV6-5 and J usage is TRBJ2-5; the D gene is possibly TRBD2 (6 bases). The CDR3 is 14 amino acids. The ends were cut back, 8 bases at V and 3 bases at J, with 16 bases in the middle. The germline V gene encodes CDR1 MNHEY and CDR2 SVGAGI. The CDR3 is CASGTPRTEETQYF. The CDR3 nucleotides are TGTGCCAGCGGGACTCCCAGGACCGAAGAGACCCAGTACTTC.

The chain combines TRBV6-6 with TRBJ2-7; D not certain. The CDR3 is 11 amino acids. Trimming took off 2 bases at V and 6 bases at J, with 5 bases between the two ends. Germline V CDR1 and CDR2: MNHNY, SVGAGI (reference sequence). The CDR3 coding sequence is TGTGCCAGCAGTTACCTCTCCGAGCAGTACTTC. It is translated as CASSYLSEQYF.

The chain couples TRBV29-1 to TRBJ2-5; no reliable D call. V was trimmed by 7 bases and J by 7 bases, leaving 22 bases between them. The CDR3 runs to 14 residues. The V gene's germline CDR1 is SQVTM and CDR2 ANQGSEA. In nucleotides, the CDR3 is TGCAGCGCCATCACCGGTCTAGTAACGGGGACCCAGTACTTC. Protein product: CSAITGLVTGTQYF.